This TCR beta chain was found in a study of blood T cell repertoires in COVID-19. As for the study in general: The United States, Italy and Spain supplied acute and convalescent COVID-19 samples. PBMCs, B-cell-depleted T cells, or T cells were the source of the cDNA or gDNA that made up the material.

Germline CDR1 MNHEY, CDR2 SMNVEV (reference sequence). The CDR3 sequence is 13 residues long. V dropped 4 bases and J dropped 7 bases, with 8 bases sitting between them. The sample holds one count of this clone. Original data processing: Cell counts per sample came from amplifying reference gene primers. Profiled with immunoSEQ multiplex PCR; TCRdb holds only in-frame clones, not every one. The D gene and trimming were derived from the DNA, and the V and J assignments and clone size from that table. The sample has under 350,000 clones, approximately 90% seen once. The sequencing input was peripheral blood. This chain joins TRBV27 and TRBJ1-6; D unclear. This receptor was taken from a man aged 35-49 years with acute or convalescent COVID-19. The CDR3: CASSWAANSPLHF. The CDR3, as DNA: TGTGCCAGCAGTTGGGCCGCAAATTCACCCCTCCACTTT.